Below, 7 T cell receptor beta chains from the same sample are listed, as sequenced in a study of CD8 T cells in ankylosing spondylitis. Antigens of these TCRs are unknown. Findings and limits, study-wide: A motif of eight highly homologous TCR beta variants was seen as apparently characteristic of ankylosing spondylitis blood.

One entry per CDR3 protein, called by TCRdb with MiXCR from the 5' RACE reads. The sample records approximately 540,000 distinct CDR3 sequences, roughly 13% being singletons. Material for sequencing was blood, either unsorted or a sorted T cell fraction (not recorded which). All receptors derive from a male donor with ankylosing spondylitis.

This clonotype was seen a few times. The chain uses TRBV29-1 and TRBJ1-5; 9 bases are a match to TRBD1. The trim removed 6 bases at V and 4 bases at J, leaving 7 bases unmatched. The length of the CDR3 is 14 residues. Germline CDR1 and CDR2: SQVTM and ANQGSEA. The CDR3 region is CSVAGQGWNQPQHF. The CDR3 nucleotides are TGCAGCGTAGCGGGACAGGGTTGGAATCAGCCCCAGCATTTT. The full variable domain, with the rest looked up from reference TRBV29-1 and TRBJ1-5, is SAVISQKPSRDICQRGTSLTIQCQVDSQVTMMFWYRQQPGQSLTLIATANQGSEATYESGFVIDKFPISRPNLTFSTLTVSNMSPEDSSIYLCSVAGQGWNQPQHFGDGTRLSIL.

The rearrangement joins TRBV19 to TRBJ2-2; weak D call: TRBD2 (6 bases). The V and J ends lost 11 bases and 4 bases respectively, with 17 bases between them. Germline V lookup: CDR1 LNHDA, CDR2 SQIVND (reference sequence). CDR3 length: 14 amino acids. The CDR3 loop is CAGSSSVRTGELFF. The CDR3 DNA sequence: TGTGCCGGTTCCTCTAGCGTTCGCACCGGGGAGCTGTTTTTT.

J is TRBJ1-1 and V is TRBV7-2; D not resolved. Germline V lookup: CDR1 SGHTA, CDR2 FQGNSA. CDR3 size: 14 residues. Trimming removed 1 base at V and 4 bases at J, with 10 bases between. The CDR3 DNA follows: TGTGCCAGCAGCTTAGAGAACCAATCCACTGAAGCTTTCTTT. Translating gives CASSLENQSTEAFF.

The chain combines TRBV29-1 with TRBJ1-1, with a tentative D call TRBD1 (5 bases). The V gene's germline CDR1 is SQVTM and CDR2 ANQGSEA. The CDR3 is 12 amino acids. Trimming removed 4 bases from V and 3 bases from J, with 9 bases in between. CDR3 in amino acids: CSVGQGDTEAFF. CDR3 nucleotides: TGCAGCGTTGGGCAGGGCGACACTGAAGCTTTCTTT.

There are a few counts of this clonotype. DNA for the CDR3: TGTGCCAGCAGTAGAAGGGCTAGCGGGAGCGGGGAGACCCAGTACTTC. Translating gives CASSRRASGSGETQYF. V and J are TRBV2 and TRBJ2-5, with 10 bases matching TRBD2. V lost 5 bases and J lost 5; bases outside the gene matches: 11. This CDR3 comprises 16 residues. Germline CDR1 and CDR2: SNHLY and FYNNEI. The full variable domain, in which reference TRBV2 and TRBJ2-5 provide the parts outside the CDR3, is EPEVTQTPSHQVTQMGQEVILRCVPISNHLYFYWYRQILGQKVEFLVSFYNNEISEKSEIFDDQFSVERPDGSNFTLKIRSTKLEDSAMYFCASSRRASGSGETQYFGPGTRLLVL.

The V call is TRBV20-1, the J call TRBJ2-1, with D perhaps TRBD1 or TRBD2 (5 bases each). Trimming took off 6 bases at V and 6 bases at J, with 18 bases between the two ends. CDR1 DFQATT and CDR2 SNEGSKA come from the germline V gene (reference sequence). The CDR3 covers 14 residues. The CDR3 DNA follows: TGCAGTGCAGGTCACGGAGGCCAGGGCAATGAGCAGTTCTTC. Translated: CSAGHGGQGNEQFF.

This clonotype has a handful of counts. The chain couples TRBV7-9 to TRBJ2-5; tentatively, D is TRBD2 (5 bases). Germline CDR1 is SEHNR and CDR2 is FQNEAQ (reference sequence). Trimming removed 2 bases at V and 1 base at J, with 8 bases between. There are 14 residues in the CDR3. The CDR3 coding sequence is TGTGCCAGCAGCTTACAGCGGTCCCAAGAGACCCAGTACTTC. This translates into CASSLQRSQETQYF.